These 8 T cell receptor beta chains were all obtained from the same sample, sequenced in a study of cytomegalovirus exposure and HLA in healthy donors. The PCR was carried out with 60 Vbeta primers and 13 Jbeta primers. Sequencing used immunoSEQ multiplex PCR; TCRdb keeps in-frame clones, though not all of them. The sample lists 250,000 to 350,000 clones; more than 80% were seen once. The sequenced sample consisted of PBMCs. Receptors originate from a man aged 40-49 years in good health and CMV-seropositive.

The chain joins TRBV18 to TRBJ2-2; D call uncertain. This CDR3 contains 14 residues. V gave up 3 bases and J gave up 1 base, with 6 bases separating them. CDR1 KGHSH and CDR2 LQKENI come from the germline V gene. Written as DNA, the CDR3 is TGTGCCAGCTCACCGGGCTTGAACACCGGGGAGCTGTTTTTT. Its protein product is CASSPGLNTGELFF.

As regards this clone: This same CDR3 is encoded by further DNA sequences in the sample. V usage is TRBV7-9 and J usage is TRBJ2-7; TRBD1 aligns across 7 bases. After removal of 4 bases from V and 3 bases from J, the junction contained 3 bases not matched to a gene. In germline, CDR1 is SEHNR, CDR2 FQNEAQ (reference sequence). This CDR3 contains 13 residues. The CDR3 nucleotides are TGTGCCAGCAGCTCGCGGACAGGCTACGAGCAGTACTTC. Encoded protein: CASSSRTGYEQYF.

V and J are TRBV27 and TRBJ2-1; TRBD2 matches at 9 bases. The CDR3 length is 20 residues. V gave up 7 bases and J gave up 0 bases; unmatched junction bases: 19. Germline V lookup: CDR1 MNHEY, CDR2 SMNVEV (reference sequence). The CDR3 nucleotides are TGTGCCAGCACCTACCGGGGGGGACTAGCCGCGATTAGCTCCTACAATGAGCAGTTCTTC. It yields the protein CASTYRGGLAAISSYNEQFF.

This sequence joins TRBV10-3 and TRBJ2-7; possible D gene TRBD1, 6 bases. Germline V lookup: CDR1 ENHRY, CDR2 SYGVKD. CDR3 length: 14 amino acids. V was shortened by 0 bases and J by 3 bases, with 9 bases between the two germline ends. The CDR3 loop is CAISESEGDYEQYF. DNA of the CDR3: TGTGCCATCAGTGAGTCTGAGGGGGACTACGAGCAGTACTTC.

The V gene is TRBV2, the J gene TRBJ2-2; the D gene is possibly TRBD2 (5 bases). Trimming pared 7 bases from V and 4 bases from J, leaving 10 bases between. CDR1 is SNHLY, CDR2 FYNNEI, per germline. This CDR3 is built from 13 residues. In DNA, the CDR3 is TGTGCCAGCACCCGGACTGTCACCGGGGAGCTGTTTTTT. Residues: CASTRTVTGELFF.

This clone has more than one count but fewer than ten. This chain joins TRBV19 and TRBJ2-5; D remains ambiguous. Germline V CDR1 and CDR2: LNHDA, SQIVND (reference sequence). The V end lost 1 base, the J end lost 4 bases, and 10 bases lay between the germline ends. The CDR3 extends over 14 amino acids. DNA for the CDR3: TGTGCCAGTAGTATAGGTAATCAGGCAGAGACCCAGTACTTC. Its protein product is CASSIGNQAETQYF.

There are a few counts of this clone. Written as DNA, the CDR3 is TGTGCCAGCAGTTACCCCGGGACAGGGGGTAGTGAAAAACTGTTTTTT. Translation gives CASSYPGTGGSEKLFF. J is TRBJ1-4 and V is TRBV6-6; TRBD1 matches at 11 bases. V lost 2 bases and J lost 7; bases outside the gene matches: 6. Germline CDR1 MNHNY, CDR2 SVGAGI (reference sequence). The CDR3 is 16 amino acids.

CDR3 sequence reads: CASSPPGQQNTGELFF. CDR3 DNA: TGTGCCAGCAGCCCTCCGGGACAGCAAAACACCGGGGAGCTGTTTTTT. The rearrangement links TRBV9 to TRBJ2-2, with 7 bases identical to TRBD1. With 4 bases clipped from V and 2 bases from J, the junction kept 8 bases outside the gene matches. This CDR3 comprises 16 residues. CDR1 and CDR2 (germline): SGDLS, YYNGEE.